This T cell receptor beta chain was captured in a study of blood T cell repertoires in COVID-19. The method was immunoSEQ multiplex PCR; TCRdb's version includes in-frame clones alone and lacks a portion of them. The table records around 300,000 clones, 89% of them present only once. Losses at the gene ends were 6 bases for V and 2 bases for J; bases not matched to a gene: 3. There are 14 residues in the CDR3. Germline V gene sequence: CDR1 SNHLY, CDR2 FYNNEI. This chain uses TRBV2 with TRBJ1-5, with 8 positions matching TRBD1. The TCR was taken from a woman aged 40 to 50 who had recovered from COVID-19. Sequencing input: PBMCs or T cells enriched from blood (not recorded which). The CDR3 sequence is CASSTQGGNQPQHF. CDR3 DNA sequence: TGTGCCAGCAGCACACAGGGGGGCAATCAGCCCCAGCATTTT.